One and the same sample provided the 26 T cell receptor beta chains below, sequenced in a study of tumor T cells in aggressive B-cell lymphoma. The method was immunoSEQ multiplex PCR; TCRdb's version includes in-frame clones alone and lacks a portion of them. The data hold 7,000 to 8,000 clones, with around four fifths observed a single time. Source material: tumor tissue. The origin of the receptors is an adult with diffuse large B cell lymphoma.

J is TRBJ1-1 and V is TRBV6-5, with D unclear. V was clipped by 4 bases and J by 4 bases, with 13 bases between them. The CDR3 is 14 amino acids. CDR1 is MNHEY, CDR2 SVGAGI, per germline. The CDR3 region is CASSFRGRGTEAFF. The CDR3 DNA sequence: TGTGCCAGCAGTTTCCGAGGTCGCGGCACTGAAGCTTTCTTT.

This clone has only one observation. The V and J genes are TRBV5-1 and TRBJ2-4; 11 bases map to TRBD2. The CDR3 consists of 13 residues. Germline CDR1 reads SGHRS; CDR2 reads YFSETQ. The V gene end was trimmed by 4 bases and the J gene end by 11 bases; junction bases not matched to a gene: 5. CDR3 protein: CASSIAGGSFQYF. In DNA, the CDR3 is TGCGCCAGCAGCATAGCGGGAGGGAGCTTTCAGTACTTC. Full variable domain (rest looked up from reference TRBV5-1 and TRBJ2-4): KAGVTQTPRYLIKTRGQQVTLSCSPISGHRSVSWYQQTPGQGLQFLFEYFSETQRNKGNFPGRFSGRQFSNSRSEMNVSTLELGDSALYLCASSIAGGSFQYFGAGTRLSVL.

This chain uses TRBV19 with TRBJ1-5; tentative D call: TRBD1 (5 bases). V shed 7 bases and J shed 0 bases, with 13 bases lying between them. The CDR3 is made up of 15 amino acids. Germline CDR1 LNHDA, CDR2 SQIVND (reference sequence). The CDR3 bases are TGTGCCAGTACCGGCCAGGGTTATAGCAATCAGCCCCAGCATTTT. This codes for CASTGQGYSNQPQHF.

The V and J genes are TRBV6-1 and TRBJ1-2; TRBD1 is a possible D gene (5 bases). V lost 11 bases, J lost 0 bases, and 13 bases lay in between. The CDR3 is 13 residues long. Germline V gene lookup returns CDR1 MNHNS and CDR2 SASEGT. The DNA of the CDR3 is TGTGCCGAGGCCCAAGGGGCTAACTATGGCTACACCTTC. Translation gives CAEAQGANYGYTF.

The chain uses TRBV29-1 and TRBJ2-6, with D tentatively TRBD2 (6 bases). This CDR3 has 17 amino acids. V was shortened by 1 base and J by 4 bases, with 17 bases between the two germline ends. Per the germline V gene, CDR1 is SQVTM and CDR2 is ANQGSEA. This CDR3 is CSVEAPGGGGGANVLTF. The CDR3 bases are TGCAGCGTTGAAGCCCCCGGGGGAGGTGGAGGGGCCAACGTCCTGACTTTC.

This clone appeared once. This chain connects TRBV29-1 to TRBJ2-1; 13 nucleotides match TRBD2. Trimming took 7 bases from V and 6 from J; bases not matched to a gene: 6. Germline V CDR1 and CDR2: SQVTM, ANQGSEA. CDR3 length equals 14 residues. Written as DNA, the CDR3 is TGCAGCGCTTTGGGACTAGCGGGAATCAATGAGCAGTTCTTC. Protein: CSALGLAGINEQFF.

The J gene is TRBJ2-5, the V gene TRBV9, with TRBD1 identical over 10 bases. Trimming cost V 3 bases and J 5 bases; bases outside gene matches: 7. The CDR3 sequence is 15 residues long. The V gene's germline CDR1 is SGDLS and CDR2 YYNGEE. Here the CDR3 DNA reads TGTGCCAGCAGCGCTAGACAGGGGGCCTTTGAGACCCAGTACTTC. This sequence encodes CASSARQGAFETQYF.

This chain uses TRBV7-9 with TRBJ2-3; the D is unclear. Germline V CDR1 and CDR2: SEHNR, FQNEAQ (reference sequence). V shed 11 bases and J shed 1 base, with 13 bases lying between them. The CDR3 is 13 amino acids. In DNA, the CDR3 is TGTGCCCGATCTAGGTCGGGCACAGATACGCAGTATTTT. The encoded protein is CARSRSGTDTQYF. The entire variable domain, with the rest obtained from reference TRBV7-9 and TRBJ2-3, is as follows: DTGVSQNPRHKITKRGQNVTFRCDPISEHNRLYWYRQTLGQGPEFLTYFQNEAQLEKSRLLSDRFSAERPKGSFSTLEIQRTEQGDSAMYLCARSRSGTDTQYFGPGTRLTVL.

This sequence joins TRBV7-9 and TRBJ1-1; D perhaps matches TRBD1 (5 bases). Germline V CDR1 and CDR2: SEHNR, FQNEAQ (reference sequence). Trimming took 3 bases from V and 0 from J, leaving 11 bases between them. The CDR3 runs 15 residues. The CDR3 loop reads CASSLSRVLNTEAFF. DNA for the CDR3: TGTGCCAGCAGCTTGTCCAGGGTGTTGAACACTGAAGCTTTCTTT.

The chain uses TRBV5-5 and TRBJ2-2; D is unresolved. Germline CDR1 is SGHKS and CDR2 is YYEKEE (reference sequence). The CDR3 length is 13 residues. V was cut by 4 bases and J by 6 bases, with 10 bases left in between. In DNA form, the CDR3 reads TGTGCCAGCAGCCCGCGTGGGCCCGGGGAGCTGTTTTTT. It translates to CASSPRGPGELFF.

The V call is TRBV28, the J call TRBJ2-7; TRBD1 is a possible D gene (6 bases). With 1 base removed from V and 3 bases from J, the gap between germline ends came to 10 bases. Germline V gene lookup returns CDR1 MDHEN and CDR2 SYDVKM. CDR3 size: 14 residues. The CDR3 coding sequence is TGTGCCAGCAGTTTATTGGGCAGGGGCTACGAGCAGTACTTC. It is translated as CASSLLGRGYEQYF.

The chain recombines TRBV10-1 with TRBJ2-1; TRBD1 aligns across 7 bases. Germline V gives CDR1 WNHNN, CDR2 SYGVQD (reference sequence). With 3 bases clipped from V and 4 bases from J, the junction kept 6 bases outside the gene matches. The CDR3 is 15 amino acids. In DNA form, the CDR3 reads TGCGCCAGCAGTGATCTACAGGGGATATACAATGAGCAGTTCTTC. It translates to CASSDLQGIYNEQFF.

This sequence joins TRBV10-1 and TRBJ2-1, with D possibly being TRBD2 (5 bases). In germline, CDR1 is WNHNN, CDR2 SYGVQD (reference sequence). This CDR3 has 17 residues. V was clipped by 2 bases and J by 2 bases, with 16 bases between them. The CDR3 is CASSEGIASPPYNEQFF. For the CDR3, the DNA is TGCGCCAGCAGTGAGGGGATAGCGAGTCCCCCCTACAATGAGCAGTTCTTC.

V is TRBV7-9 and J is TRBJ1-4, with no clear D. The CDR3 sequence is 14 residues long. Germline loops: CDR1 SEHNR, CDR2 FQNEAQ (reference sequence). V lost 5 bases, J lost 8 bases, and 15 bases lay in between. The CDR3: CASSPMGNNEKLFF. The CDR3 DNA sequence: TGTGCCAGCAGCCCCATGGGCAACAACGAAAAACTGTTTTTT.

V and J are TRBV2 and TRBJ2-4; 7 positions match TRBD2. V gave up 4 bases and J gave up 0 bases; unmatched junction bases: 12. The CDR3 has 18 residues. The germline V gene encodes CDR1 SNHLY and CDR2 FYNNEI. The CDR3 loop reads CASSAGLDVMLAKNIQYF. CDR3 in DNA: TGTGCCAGCAGTGCCGGACTAGACGTGATGTTAGCCAAAAACATTCAGTACTTC.

A few counts support this clone. The rearrangement joins TRBV27 to TRBJ2-7; tentative D call: TRBD1 (5 bases). V was clipped by 2 bases and J by 4 bases, with 12 bases between them. CDR1 MNHEY and CDR2 SMNVEV come from the germline V gene (reference sequence). This CDR3 spans 14 amino acids. Here the CDR3 reads CASSLKFGAYEQYF. The DNA of the CDR3 is TGTGCCAGCAGTTTAAAGTTTGGGGCATACGAGCAGTACTTC.

This chain uses TRBV4-3 with TRBJ2-3, with 12 bases that match TRBD2. The trim removed 4 bases at V and 5 bases at J, leaving 7 bases unmatched. The CDR3 covers 16 residues. Germline CDR1 reads LGHNA; CDR2 reads YSLEER. The CDR3 sequence: CASSRGLAGPIDTQYF. The DNA for the CDR3 is TGCGCCAGCAGCCGTGGACTAGCGGGGCCCATAGATACGCAGTATTTT.

The rearrangement uses TRBV4-2 and TRBJ2-2; 13 bases map to TRBD2. CDR1 and CDR2 from the germline V gene are LGHNA and YNFKEQ. The length of the CDR3 is 17 residues. The ends lost 4 bases at V and 3 bases at J; junction bases unmatched: 5. The CDR3 loop reads CASSLLAGGLDTGELFF. The CDR3 region has the DNA TGTGCCAGCAGCCTACTAGCGGGAGGGCTTGACACCGGGGAGCTGTTTTTT.

The chain uses TRBV5-8 and TRBJ1-5, with TRBD1 identical over 12 bases. The CDR3 length is 15 residues. Losses at the gene ends were 4 bases for V and 6 bases for J; bases not matched to a gene: 5. The germline CDR1 and CDR2 sequences are SGHTS and YDEGEE. The CDR3 coding sequence is TGTGCCAGCAGCGAGGGACAGGGGGCGGTTCAGCCCCAGCATTTT. It yields the protein CASSEGQGAVQPQHF.

V and J are TRBV30 and TRBJ1-1; 8 nucleotides line up with TRBD1. Germline values: CDR1 GTSNPN, CDR2 SVGIG (reference sequence). The CDR3 totals 12 residues. Trimming cost V 2 bases and J 8 bases; bases outside gene matches: 4. CDR3: CAWSPRGQEAFF. The CDR3 DNA is TGTGCCTGGAGTCCCAGGGGGCAGGAAGCTTTCTTT.

This sequence joins TRBV7-2 and TRBJ2-5; the D is unclear. The germline V gene encodes CDR1 SGHTA and CDR2 FQGNSA. The CDR3 has 12 residues. Trimming cost V 2 bases and J 2 bases, with 3 bases left between them. The CDR3 reads CASSLTQETQYF. The DNA for the CDR3 is TGTGCCAGCAGCTTAACTCAAGAGACCCAGTACTTC.

The chain joins TRBV9 to TRBJ2-1; 9 bases fit TRBD1. With V trimmed by 0 bases and J by 6 bases, 4 bases remained unmatched. The CDR3 consists of 15 residues. CDR1 and CDR2 (germline): SGDLS, YYNGEE. The CDR3 here is CASSVVGTGFNEQFF. Written as DNA, the CDR3 is TGTGCCAGCAGCGTAGTAGGGACAGGGTTCAATGAGCAGTTCTTC.

In this sample, this clone turned up once. The V gene is TRBV28, the J gene TRBJ2-5; D unclear. Trimming left V 7 bases short and J 1 base short, with 13 bases between. CDR1 is MDHEN and CDR2 is SYDVKM in the germline V gene. There are 14 residues in the CDR3. The CDR3 region has the DNA TGTGCCAGCACCGTGGCAGGTCCCCAAGAGACCCAGTACTTC. The encoded protein is CASTVAGPQETQYF.

This clone was seen just once. V usage is TRBV28 and J usage is TRBJ1-4, with TRBD1 matching 9 bases. CDR1 MDHEN and CDR2 SYDVKM come from the germline V gene. The CDR3 covers 14 residues. V gave up 6 bases and J gave up 6 bases; unmatched junction bases: 5. The chain's CDR3 is CASSSGTGYEKLFF. CDR3 DNA sequence: TGTGCCAGCAGCTCCGGGACAGGGTATGAAAAACTGTTTTTT.

The sample holds one count of this clone. DNA of the CDR3: TGTGCCAGCAGCGTGCTAGACTTCTCCTACAATGAGCAGTTCTTC. Amino acids: CASSVLDFSYNEQFF. The chain employs TRBV9 and TRBJ2-1, with D uncertain. V lost 2 bases and J 0 bases, leaving 9 bases between the germline ends. Germline CDR1 is SGDLS and CDR2 is YYNGEE. The CDR3 loop spans 15 amino acids.

The V call is TRBV23-1, the J call TRBJ1-2, with D tentatively TRBD1 (5 bases). TRBV23-1 has ORF status, its function being uncertain. The CDR3 has 16 residues. The V end lost 3 bases, the J end lost 2 bases, and 16 bases lay between the germline ends. The CDR3 DNA is TGCGCCAGCAGTCACCTCCTTCGGGGGGGAAACTATGGCTACACCTTC. Its translation: CASSHLLRGGNYGYTF.